The T cell receptor beta chain described here comes from a study of T cell changes during pregnancy in multiple sclerosis (dated by TCRdb to about 2019). About the full investigation: The study examined how the T cell repertoire changed over the course of pregnancy in women with multiple sclerosis.

Note on this clone: Which antigen it targets is not known. It has no much larger one-base neighbor in the sample; base qualities were not kept.

Trimming costs V 8 bases and J 9 bases, and their ends lie 22 bases apart. Taken from the germline V gene, the CDR1 and CDR2 loops are MNHNS and SASEGT. Taken from cysteine to phenylalanine, the CDR3 has 14 residues. Only the CDR3 DNA is retained, 42 bases long and in frame from the first base. The library was made by the immunoSEQ multiplex PCR assay. TCRdb holds this immuneACCESS table with in-frame rearrangements only. Some clones are missing; in checked studies, unresolved V genes explain under half, and the rest has no known cause. Recorded for this sample are roughly 32,000 clones; 91% of them occurred a single time. The ten largest clones represent about 3.9% of the sample.

This receptor chain uses TRBV6-1 and TRBJ1-1; a tentative D call is TRBD1 (5 bases match). The receptor was derived from a female donor in good health, enrolled as a control in a pregnancy study. Sequencing used CD8+ T cells from peripheral blood mononuclear cells, obtained in the second trimester of pregnancy. The CDR3 has the sequence CASSPTSSTEKAFF. Read as DNA, the sequence is TGTGCCAGCTCGCCCACATCCTCGACAGAAAAAGCTTTCTTT.